This T cell receptor beta chain was found in a study of T cell responses to AZD1222 COVID-19 vaccine. Study-level background: Researchers grouped second doses given at about 4 or about 12 weeks into one pool. General observations from the study: Spike-specific TCR breadth and depth both grew after two AZD1222 doses. No day 14 peak samples; only post-peak repertoires were characterized. Most donors were white British, females outnumbered males, and clonal diversity was possibly underestimated.

The repertoire was sequenced with immunoSEQ multiplex PCR; TCRdb's copy has only in-frame clones and lacks some. The sample has over 100,000 clones; about 86% are singletons. In the case of this clone: Its antigen remains unknown.

The CDR3 has 14 residues. Trimming took 2 bases from V and 1 from J, leaving 8 bases between them. Germline-derived CDR1 and CDR2 are MNHEY and SMNVEV (reference sequence). The chain employs TRBV27 and TRBJ1-1; D remains unclear. The source of this sequence is an adult in good health. This specimen consisted of peripheral blood, obtained on day 0 of AZD1222 vaccination. The DNA for the CDR3 is TGTGCCAGCAGTTTAATTGCAGGGAACACTGAAGCTTTCTTT. Translation gives CASSLIAGNTEAFF.